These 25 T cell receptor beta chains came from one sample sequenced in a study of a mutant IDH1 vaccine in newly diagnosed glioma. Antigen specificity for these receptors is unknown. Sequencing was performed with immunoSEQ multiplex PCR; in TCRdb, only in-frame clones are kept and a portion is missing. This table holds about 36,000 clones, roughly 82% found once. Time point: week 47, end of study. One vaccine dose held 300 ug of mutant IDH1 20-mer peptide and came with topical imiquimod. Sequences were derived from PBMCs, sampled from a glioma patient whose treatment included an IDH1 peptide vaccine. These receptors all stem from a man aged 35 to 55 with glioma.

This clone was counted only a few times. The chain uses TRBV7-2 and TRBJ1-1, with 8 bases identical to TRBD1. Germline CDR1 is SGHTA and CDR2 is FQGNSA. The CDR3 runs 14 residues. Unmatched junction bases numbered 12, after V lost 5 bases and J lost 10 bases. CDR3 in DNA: TGTGCCAGCAGCCCAGAGACAGGGGACTACGCAGCTTTCTTT. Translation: CASSPETGDYAAFF.

The CDR3 DNA reads as TGTGCCAGCAGCCCCGGGGCCGATACGCAGTATTTT. This codes for CASSPGADTQYF. The chain employs TRBV11-2 and TRBJ2-3; tentatively, D is TRBD1 or TRBD2 (5 bases each). CDR1 and CDR2 (germline): SGHAT, FQNNGV. The CDR3 runs to 12 residues. V lost 5 bases and J 6 bases, leaving 9 bases between the germline ends.

This CDR3 is CASSLDNSGANVLTF. CDR3 coding DNA: TGCGCCAGCAGCTTGGACAACTCTGGGGCCAACGTCCTGACTTTC. The V gene is TRBV5-1, the J gene TRBJ2-6; D not resolved. CDR1 SGHRS and CDR2 YFSETQ come from the germline V gene. The CDR3 length is 15 residues. Trimming pared 0 bases from V and 0 bases from J, leaving 4 bases between. Full variable domain (missing parts from reference TRBV5-1 and TRBJ2-6): KAGVTQTPRYLIKTRGQQVTLSCSPISGHRSVSWYQQTPGQGLQFLFEYFSETQRNKGNFPGRFSGRQFSNSRSEMNVSTLELGDSALYLCASSLDNSGANVLTFGAGSRLTVL.

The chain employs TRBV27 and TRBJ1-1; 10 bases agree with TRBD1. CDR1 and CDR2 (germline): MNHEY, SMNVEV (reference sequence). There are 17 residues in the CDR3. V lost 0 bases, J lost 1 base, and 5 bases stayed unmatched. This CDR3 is CASSLSGTGARNTEAFF. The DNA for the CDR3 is TGTGCCAGCAGTTTATCCGGGACAGGGGCCAGGAACACTGAAGCTTTCTTT.

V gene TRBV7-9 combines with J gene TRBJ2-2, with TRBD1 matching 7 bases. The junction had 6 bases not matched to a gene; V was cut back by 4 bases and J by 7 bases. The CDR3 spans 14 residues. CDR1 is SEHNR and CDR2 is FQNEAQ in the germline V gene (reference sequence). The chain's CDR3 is CASSSDRADGELFF. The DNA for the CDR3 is TGTGCCAGCAGCTCCGACAGGGCCGACGGGGAGCTGTTTTTT. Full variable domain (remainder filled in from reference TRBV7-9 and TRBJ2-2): DTGVSQNPRHKITKRGQNVTFRCDPISEHNRLYWYRQTLGQGPEFLTYFQNEAQLEKSRLLSDRFSAERPKGSFSTLEIQRTEQGDSAMYLCASSSDRADGELFFGEGSRLTVL.

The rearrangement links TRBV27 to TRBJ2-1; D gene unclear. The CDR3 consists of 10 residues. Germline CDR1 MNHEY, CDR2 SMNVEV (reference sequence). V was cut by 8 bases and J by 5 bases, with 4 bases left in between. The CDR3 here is CASVDNEQFF. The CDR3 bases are TGTGCCAGCGTAGACAATGAGCAGTTCTTC.

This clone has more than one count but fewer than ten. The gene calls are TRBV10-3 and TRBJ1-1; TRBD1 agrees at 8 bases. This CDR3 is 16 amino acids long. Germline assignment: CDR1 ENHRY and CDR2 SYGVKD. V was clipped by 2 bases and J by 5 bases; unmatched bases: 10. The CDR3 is CAISEPNDRGGTEAFF. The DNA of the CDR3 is TGTGCCATCAGTGAGCCTAATGACAGGGGTGGGACTGAAGCTTTCTTT.

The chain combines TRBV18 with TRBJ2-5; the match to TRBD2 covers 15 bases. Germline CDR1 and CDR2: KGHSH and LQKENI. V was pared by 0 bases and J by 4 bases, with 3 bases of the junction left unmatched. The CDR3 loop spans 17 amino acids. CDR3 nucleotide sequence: TGTGCCAGCTCACCACCGGGACTAGCGGGAGGACGAGAGACCCAGTACTTC. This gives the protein CASSPPGLAGGRETQYF.

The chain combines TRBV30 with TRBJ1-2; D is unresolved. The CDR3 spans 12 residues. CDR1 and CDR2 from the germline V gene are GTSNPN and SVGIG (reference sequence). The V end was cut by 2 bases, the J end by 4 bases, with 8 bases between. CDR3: CAWSQKIYGYTF. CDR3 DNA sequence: TGTGCCTGGAGTCAGAAGATCTATGGCTACACCTTC.

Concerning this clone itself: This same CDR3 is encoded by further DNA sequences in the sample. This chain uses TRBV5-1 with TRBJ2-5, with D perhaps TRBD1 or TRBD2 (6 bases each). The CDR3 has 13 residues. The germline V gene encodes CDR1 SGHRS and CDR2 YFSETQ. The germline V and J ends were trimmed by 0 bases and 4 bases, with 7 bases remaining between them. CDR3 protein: CASSLEGGETQYF. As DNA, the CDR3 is TGCGCCAGCAGCTTGGAGGGGGGAGAGACCCAGTACTTC.

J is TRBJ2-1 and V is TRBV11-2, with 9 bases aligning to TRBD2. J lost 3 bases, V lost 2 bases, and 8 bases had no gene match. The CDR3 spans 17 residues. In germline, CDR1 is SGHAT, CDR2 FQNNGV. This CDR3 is CASSLRGSGGLYNEQFF. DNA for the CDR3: TGTGCCAGCAGCTTACGAGGTAGCGGGGGACTCTACAATGAGCAGTTCTTC.

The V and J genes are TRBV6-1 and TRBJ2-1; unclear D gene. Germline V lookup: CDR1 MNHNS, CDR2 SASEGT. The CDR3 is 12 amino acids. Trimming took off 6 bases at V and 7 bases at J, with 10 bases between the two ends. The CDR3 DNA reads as TGTGCCAGCAGGGAAAAGATAAATGAGCAGTTCTTC. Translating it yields CASREKINEQFF.

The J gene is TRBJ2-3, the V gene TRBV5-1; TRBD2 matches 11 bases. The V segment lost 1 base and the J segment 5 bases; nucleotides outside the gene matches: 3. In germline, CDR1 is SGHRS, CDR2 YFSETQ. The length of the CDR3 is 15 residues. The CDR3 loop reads CASSLTSGSRDTQYF. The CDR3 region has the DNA TGCGCCAGCAGCTTGACTAGCGGGAGTCGAGATACGCAGTATTTT.

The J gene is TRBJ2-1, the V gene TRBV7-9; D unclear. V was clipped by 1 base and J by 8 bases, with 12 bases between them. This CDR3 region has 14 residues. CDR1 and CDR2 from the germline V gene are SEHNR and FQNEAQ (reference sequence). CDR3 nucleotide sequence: TGTGCCAGCAGCTTAGGGGTCTCAGCAGATGAGCAGTTCTTC. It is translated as CASSLGVSADEQFF.

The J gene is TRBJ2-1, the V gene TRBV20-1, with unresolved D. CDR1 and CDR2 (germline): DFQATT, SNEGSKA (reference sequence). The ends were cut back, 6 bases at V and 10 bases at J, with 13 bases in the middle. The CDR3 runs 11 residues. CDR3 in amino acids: CSAAERWEQFF. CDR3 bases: TGCAGTGCCGCGGAGAGGTGGGAGCAGTTCTTC.

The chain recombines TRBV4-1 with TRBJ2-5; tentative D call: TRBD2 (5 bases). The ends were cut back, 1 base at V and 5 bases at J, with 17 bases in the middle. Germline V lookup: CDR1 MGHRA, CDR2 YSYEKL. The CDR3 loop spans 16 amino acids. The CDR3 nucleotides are TGCGCCAGCAGCCAAGGGACTCGGGAACGAAGGGAGACCCAGTACTTC. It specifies CASSQGTRERRETQYF.

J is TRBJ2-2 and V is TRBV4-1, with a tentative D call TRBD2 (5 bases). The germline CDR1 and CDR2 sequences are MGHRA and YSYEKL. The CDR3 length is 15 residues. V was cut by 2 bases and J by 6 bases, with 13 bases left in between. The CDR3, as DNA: TGCGCCAGCAGCCAACCCCTCCAGAGGGCCGGGGAGCTGTTTTTT. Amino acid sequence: CASSQPLQRAGELFF.

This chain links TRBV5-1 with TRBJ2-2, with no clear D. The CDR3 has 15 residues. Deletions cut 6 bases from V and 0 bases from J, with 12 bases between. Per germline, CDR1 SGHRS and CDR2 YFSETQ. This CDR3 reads CASTRRGANTGELFF. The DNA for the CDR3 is TGCGCCAGCACCCGGCGTGGGGCGAACACCGGGGAGCTGTTTTTT.

CDR3 loop: CASSLEGGVNYGYTF. CDR3 sequence (DNA): TGTGCCAGCAGCTTAGAAGGCGGGGTTAACTATGGCTACACCTTC. The V and J genes are TRBV7-2 and TRBJ1-2; the D is unclear. The V end was cut by 1 base, the J end by 1 base, with 10 bases between. The CDR3 covers 15 residues. CDR1 SGHTA and CDR2 FQGNSA come from the germline V gene.

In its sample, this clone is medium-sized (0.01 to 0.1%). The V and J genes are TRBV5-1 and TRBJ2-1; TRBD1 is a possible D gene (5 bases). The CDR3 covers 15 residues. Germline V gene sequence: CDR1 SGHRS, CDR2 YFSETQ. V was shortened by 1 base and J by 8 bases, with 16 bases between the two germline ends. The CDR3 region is CASSLPQGSLDEQFF. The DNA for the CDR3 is TGCGCCAGCAGCTTGCCCCAGGGATCCCTAGATGAGCAGTTCTTC.

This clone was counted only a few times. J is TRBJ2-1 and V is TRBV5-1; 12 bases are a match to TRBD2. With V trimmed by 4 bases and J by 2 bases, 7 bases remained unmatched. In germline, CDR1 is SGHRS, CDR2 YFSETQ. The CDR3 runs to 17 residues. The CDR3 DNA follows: TGCGCCAGCAGCGGGCTAGCGGGAGGGCCGGCCTACAATGAGCAGTTCTTC. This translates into CASSGLAGGPAYNEQFF.

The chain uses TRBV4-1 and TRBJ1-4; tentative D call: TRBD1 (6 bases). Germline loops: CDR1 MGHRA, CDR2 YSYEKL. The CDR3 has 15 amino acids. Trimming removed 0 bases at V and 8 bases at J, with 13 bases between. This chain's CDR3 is CASSQDLFGGEKLFF. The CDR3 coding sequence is TGCGCCAGCAGCCAAGATTTATTCGGGGGCGAAAAACTGTTTTTT.

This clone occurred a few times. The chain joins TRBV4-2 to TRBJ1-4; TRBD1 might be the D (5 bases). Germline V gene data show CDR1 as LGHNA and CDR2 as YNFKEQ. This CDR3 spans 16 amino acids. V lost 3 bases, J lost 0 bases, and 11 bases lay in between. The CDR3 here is CASSQTVLATNEKLFF. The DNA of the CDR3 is TGTGCCAGCAGCCAGACAGTCCTCGCAACTAATGAAAAACTGTTTTTT.

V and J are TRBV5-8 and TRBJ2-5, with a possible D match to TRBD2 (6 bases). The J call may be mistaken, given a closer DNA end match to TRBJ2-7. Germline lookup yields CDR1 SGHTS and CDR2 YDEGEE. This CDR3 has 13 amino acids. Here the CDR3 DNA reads TGTGCCAGCAGATCGGGACTTTATTACGAGCAGTACTTC. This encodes CASRSGLYYEQYF.

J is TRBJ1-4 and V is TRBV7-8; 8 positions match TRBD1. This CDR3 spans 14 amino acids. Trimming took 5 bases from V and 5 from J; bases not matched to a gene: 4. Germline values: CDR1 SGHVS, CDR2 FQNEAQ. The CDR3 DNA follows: TGTGCCAGCAGCCAACAGGGGGTAAATGAAAAACTGTTTTTT. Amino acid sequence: CASSQQGVNEKLFF.